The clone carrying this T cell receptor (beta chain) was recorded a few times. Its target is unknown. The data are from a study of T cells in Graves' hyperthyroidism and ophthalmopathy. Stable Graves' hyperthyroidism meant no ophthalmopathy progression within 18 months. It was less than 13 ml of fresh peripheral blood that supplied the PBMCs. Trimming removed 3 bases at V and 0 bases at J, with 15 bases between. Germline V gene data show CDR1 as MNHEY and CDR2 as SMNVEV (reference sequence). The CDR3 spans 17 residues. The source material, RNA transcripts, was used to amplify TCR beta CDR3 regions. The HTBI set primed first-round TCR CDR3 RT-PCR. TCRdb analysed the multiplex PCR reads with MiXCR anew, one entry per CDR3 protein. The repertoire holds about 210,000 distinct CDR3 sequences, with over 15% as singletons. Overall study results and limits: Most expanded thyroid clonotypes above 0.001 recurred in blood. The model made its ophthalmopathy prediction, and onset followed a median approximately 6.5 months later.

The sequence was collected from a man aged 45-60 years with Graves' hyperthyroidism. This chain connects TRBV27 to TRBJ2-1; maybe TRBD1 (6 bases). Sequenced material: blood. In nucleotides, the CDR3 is TGTGCCAGCAGTTTGTCAACAGGGAAGTTCTCCTACAATGAGCAGTTCTTC. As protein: CASSLSTGKFSYNEQFF.